This T cell receptor beta chain was recovered during a study of human T cells and chemical hapten exposure. This clonotype was detected a few times. The antigen remains unidentified. The V and J ends lost 3 bases and 5 bases, in that order; junction bases with no gene match: 11. Germline V gene sequence: CDR1 DFQATT, CDR2 SNEGSKA (reference sequence). The CDR3 has 15 amino acids. Overall study findings and caveats: Against controls, expanded TCRs gave rise to significantly more large CDR3 similarity clusters.

Time point defined: patch test 1, 2 weeks after DPC sensitization. Treatment specified: therapeutic diphenylcyclopropenone sensitization with weekly scalp DPC. Library preparation tagged each individual cDNA molecule with a unique molecular identifier. One entry per CDR3 protein, called by TCRdb with MiXCR from the RACE reads. The sample lists some 180,000 distinct CDR3 sequences, around 22% occurring once. This TCR was recovered from a woman aged 45-65 years with alopecia areata. Some clones in this sample may be carry-over from other donors' samples. Sequencing used whole blood, obtained in connection with sensitization to the hapten diphenylcyclopropenone (DPC). J is TRBJ2-3 and V is TRBV20-1; 7 positions agree with TRBD2. The CDR3 loop is CSASREAAGGDTQYF. The CDR3 DNA reads as TGCAGTGCTAGCCGGGAGGCAGCTGGCGGAGATACGCAGTATTTT.